This passage covers 30 T cell receptor beta chains from one sample sequenced in a study of T-cell reconstitution after alpha-beta-depleted transplantation in children. As it was prepared, the TCRbeta library received unique molecular identifiers. A single record per CDR3 protein comes from TCRdb applying MiXCR to the PCR reads. The sample yields approximately 520,000 distinct CDR3 sequences, 30% to 35% seen once. Here the sequenced sample was PBMCs from the stem cell graft donor, taken from the stem cell graft. Receptors were obtained from a human donor who donated a stem cell graft to a child with aplastic anemia.

This clonotype was recorded a few times. The chain has TRBV7-9 and TRBJ1-1; D is ambiguous. V was shortened by 5 bases and J by 0 bases, with 13 bases between the two germline ends. From germline, CDR1 is SEHNR and CDR2 FQNEAQ (reference sequence). The CDR3 extends over 15 amino acids. The CDR3 nucleotides are TGTGCCAGCAGCCCTCAGTTGGCAATGAACACTGAAGCTTTCTTT. This sequence encodes CASSPQLAMNTEAFF.

This clonotype turned up a few times. The chain uses TRBV5-1 and TRBJ2-1, with no clear D. The CDR3 covers 14 residues. V was cut by 5 bases and J by 2 bases, with 11 bases left in between. Germline CDR1 and CDR2: SGHRS and YFSETQ. The CDR3 here is CASSASNPYNEQFF. In nucleotides, the CDR3 is TGCGCCAGCAGTGCATCAAACCCCTACAATGAGCAGTTCTTC.

This clonotype came up a few times. The chain carries TRBV12-5 and TRBJ1-1; D gene uncertain. Between the trimmed V and J ends, which lost 5 bases and 2 bases, there was a span of 3 bases. From germline, CDR1 is LGHNT and CDR2 FRNRAP. The CDR3 length is 11 residues. CDR3 DNA sequence: TGTGCTAGTGGTATAAACACTGAAGCTTTCTTT. Amino acid sequence: CASGINTEAFF.

This clonotype was found a few times. The chain combines TRBV18 with TRBJ2-1; D may be TRBD2 (6 bases). In germline, CDR1 is KGHSH, CDR2 LQKENI. V was shortened by 3 bases and J by 0 bases, with 9 bases between the two germline ends. The CDR3 loop spans 15 amino acids. DNA of the CDR3: TGTGCCAGCTCACCCGGGGGAGCCTCCTACAATGAGCAGTTCTTC. Translation: CASSPGGASYNEQFF.

The V call is TRBV9, the J call TRBJ1-6; D is unresolved. CDR1 is SGDLS, CDR2 YYNGEE, per germline. The ends were cut back, 4 bases at V and 8 bases at J, with 19 bases in the middle. This CDR3 contains 16 residues. Here the CDR3 DNA reads TGTGCCAGCAGCAGCTCCGCGCGGTCGACCGATTCACCCCTCCACTTT. Its translation is CASSSSARSTDSPLHF.

The chain uses TRBV20-1 and TRBJ2-2; 9 positions match TRBD2. With 3 bases clipped from V and 1 base from J, the junction kept 3 bases outside the gene matches. Per the germline V gene, CDR1 is DFQATT and CDR2 is SNEGSKA (reference sequence). The CDR3 runs to 15 residues. CDR3 nucleotides: TGCAGTGCTAGGGGGACTAGCCGGAACACCGGGGAGCTGTTTTTT. This codes for CSARGTSRNTGELFF.

This clonotype was seen a handful of times. The V call is TRBV5-8, the J call TRBJ2-1, with D maybe TRBD2 (7 bases). Germline V gene sequence: CDR1 SGHTS, CDR2 YDEGEE. The CDR3 sequence is 17 residues long. V dropped 0 bases and J dropped 0 bases, with 13 bases sitting between them. CDR3 loop: CASSLGGGPSSYNEQFF. The DNA for the CDR3 is TGTGCCAGCAGCTTGGGGGGGGGCCCCAGCTCCTACAATGAGCAGTTCTTC.

The chain combines TRBV7-8 with TRBJ1-1; 7 bases are a match to TRBD1. The CDR3 totals 14 residues. Germline CDR1 is SGHVS and CDR2 is FQNEAQ. V dropped 5 bases and J dropped 5; count of bases not matched to a gene: 8. The CDR3 here is CASSDRQGKTEAFF. DNA of the CDR3: TGTGCCAGCAGCGACCGACAGGGTAAGACTGAAGCTTTCTTT.

The chain carries TRBV9 and TRBJ2-7; maybe TRBD1 (6 bases). This CDR3 spans 15 amino acids. The germline CDR1 and CDR2 sequences are SGDLS and YYNGEE. V was pared by 3 bases and J by 4 bases, with 17 bases between. CDR3 coding DNA: TGTGCCAGCAGCGGGCCCGGGACACAAGAATACGAGCAGTACTTC. Translating it yields CASSGPGTQEYEQYF.

This clonotype was counted only a few times. This rearrangement joins TRBV12-3 or TRBV12-4 to TRBJ2-1; D is unclear. The V and J ends lost 5 bases and 9 bases respectively, with 17 bases between them. This CDR3 is built from 14 residues. CDR3 nucleotides: TGTGCCAGCAGTACTGGACCGAGTCGGGCTGAGCAGTTCTTC. Residues: CASSTGPSRAEQFF.

This chain connects TRBV4-1 to TRBJ1-1, with D perhaps matching TRBD1 (5 bases). V was cut by 5 bases and J by 0 bases, with 16 bases left in between. This CDR3 contains 16 residues. Germline CDR1 reads MGHRA; CDR2 reads YSYEKL. The CDR3 reads CASSYHTGRMNTEAFF. DNA for the CDR3: TGCGCCAGCAGCTACCACACGGGACGGATGAACACTGAAGCTTTCTTT.

This chain joins TRBV30 and TRBJ2-7, with D possibly being TRBD1 (6 bases). This CDR3 region has 14 residues. Germline V gives CDR1 GTSNPN, CDR2 SVGIG (reference sequence). The V and J ends lost 2 bases and 4 bases respectively, with 15 bases between them. The CDR3 reads CAWSSRDKFYEQYF. The CDR3, as DNA: TGTGCCTGGAGTAGCCGGGACAAATTTTACGAGCAGTACTTC.

This clonotype has a handful of counts. The chain uses TRBV5-1 and TRBJ2-1, with D possibly matching TRBD2 (6 bases). V gave up 0 bases and J gave up 6 bases, with 22 bases separating them. Germline assignment: CDR1 SGHRS and CDR2 YFSETQ. CDR3 length equals 18 residues. CDR3 protein: CASSLEDEAGPSANEQFF. CDR3 bases: TGCGCCAGCAGCTTGGAAGATGAGGCGGGGCCGTCGGCCAATGAGCAGTTCTTC.

The sample holds a few counts of this clonotype. V is TRBV12-3 or TRBV12-4 and J is TRBJ1-1, with 7 bases that match TRBD1. The CDR3 spans 13 residues. The trim removed 5 bases at V and 7 bases at J, leaving 7 bases unmatched. CDR3 nucleotides: TGTGCCAGCAGTACGGGACAGCCCTTTGAAGCTTTCTTT. Translating gives CASSTGQPFEAFF.

The rearrangement uses TRBV27 and TRBJ2-7; 13 positions match TRBD2. J gave up 5 bases and V 3 bases, and 1 base lay outside the gene matches. In germline, CDR1 is MNHEY, CDR2 SMNVEV (reference sequence). CDR3 length equals 14 residues. The CDR3 sequence: CASSFGLAGDEQYF. The CDR3 DNA reads TGTGCCAGCAGTTTCGGACTAGCGGGAGACGAGCAGTACTTC.

In its sample, this clonotype was seen a few times. The rearrangement joins TRBV7-2 to TRBJ1-6, with D uncertain. Trimming took off 7 bases at V and 0 bases at J, with 13 bases between the two ends. Germline V gives CDR1 SGHTA, CDR2 FQGNSA. This CDR3 is built from 16 residues. In DNA, the CDR3 is TGTGCCAGCAACCCTTTTCAGACCTCCTATAATTCACCCCTCCACTTT. Translation: CASNPFQTSYNSPLHF.

This clonotype was seen a handful of times. This chain uses TRBV29-1 with TRBJ2-5; the D gene is possibly TRBD1 (5 bases). V gave up 6 bases and J gave up 1 base, with 15 bases separating them. The germline V gene encodes CDR1 SQVTM and CDR2 ANQGSEA. The CDR3 runs 14 residues. The CDR3 sequence: CSVGVQGSQETQYF. In DNA, the CDR3 is TGCAGCGTGGGCGTCCAGGGTTCCCAAGAGACCCAGTACTTC.

This sequence joins TRBV12-3 or TRBV12-4 and TRBJ1-1, with 11 bases lining up with TRBD1. CDR3 length equals 16 residues. Trimming removed 3 bases from V and 7 bases from J; junction bases left unmatched: 10. The CDR3 reads CASSFRTGGERGEAFF. The CDR3 DNA follows: TGTGCCAGCAGTTTCCGGACAGGGGGCGAAAGGGGTGAAGCTTTCTTT.

The CDR3 bases are TGCAGTGCTAGAGATACTTTAGGCGGGAGCTCCTACAATGAGCAGTTCTTC. This codes for CSARDTLGGSSYNEQFF. V gene TRBV20-1 combines with J gene TRBJ2-1, with 7 nucleotides matching TRBD2. The ends lost 0 bases at V and 0 bases at J; junction bases unmatched: 8. Looked up from germline, CDR1 is DFQATT and CDR2 is SNEGSKA (reference sequence). This CDR3 comprises 17 residues.

This clonotype showed up just a few times. The chain employs TRBV27 and TRBJ1-2; D not certain. The CDR3 loop spans 13 amino acids. Germline V lookup: CDR1 MNHEY, CDR2 SMNVEV (reference sequence). V was cut by 5 bases and J by 0 bases, with 7 bases left in between. CDR3 residues: CASSIEANYGYTF. In DNA, the CDR3 is TGTGCCAGCAGTATAGAGGCTAACTATGGCTACACCTTC.

The chain joins TRBV2 to TRBJ1-6, with TRBD1 matching 9 bases. After removal of 11 bases from V and 7 bases from J, the junction contained 9 bases not matched to a gene. Germline V gene data show CDR1 as SNHLY and CDR2 as FYNNEI. The CDR3 runs to 14 residues. CDR3 amino acids: CAGQDRGGNSPLHF. The DNA of the CDR3 is TGTGCCGGACAGGACAGGGGAGGAAATTCACCCCTCCACTTT.

This clonotype was seen a handful of times. The V call is TRBV6-6, the J call TRBJ1-1; D unclear. CDR3 length: 12 amino acids. The V gene's germline CDR1 is MNHNY and CDR2 SVGAGI (reference sequence). Trimming took 6 bases from V and 4 from J, leaving 9 bases between them. CDR3 DNA: TGTGCCAGCAGGGACGGCACCACTGAAGCTTTCTTT. Protein product: CASRDGTTEAFF.

This clonotype has more than one count but fewer than ten. The chain carries TRBV30 and TRBJ2-6; no clear D gene. Germline CDR1 reads GTSNPN; CDR2 reads SVGIG (reference sequence). The CDR3 contains 14 residues. The V end was cut by 0 bases, the J end by 1 base, with 4 bases between. The CDR3 sequence: CAWSVRSGANVLTF. The CDR3 bases are TGTGCCTGGAGTGTACGTTCTGGGGCCAACGTCCTGACTTTC. The entire variable domain, with the rest obtained from reference TRBV30 and TRBJ2-6, is as follows: SQTIHQWPATLVQPVGSPLSLECTVEGTSNPNLYWYRQAAGRGLQLLFYSVGIGQISSEVPQNLSASRPQDRQFILSSKKLLLSDSGFYLCAWSVRSGANVLTFGAGSRLTVL.

The chain couples TRBV5-1 to TRBJ1-2; D gene uncertain. This CDR3 is built from 15 residues. Trimming removed 3 bases from V and 6 bases from J, with 18 bases in between. Per the germline V gene, CDR1 is SGHRS and CDR2 is YFSETQ. The CDR3 is CASSSAGTGPNGYTF. The CDR3 DNA is TGCGCCAGCAGCTCCGCGGGAACGGGCCCGAATGGCTACACCTTC.

The V call is TRBV29-1, the J call TRBJ1-1; TRBD1 matches 11 bases. V gave up 5 bases and J gave up 0 bases; unmatched junction bases: 2. Germline V CDR1 and CDR2: SQVTM, ANQGSEA. CDR3 size: 14 residues. CDR3 bases: TGCAGCGTTATGGACAGGGGGCTGAACACTGAAGCTTTCTTT. This sequence encodes CSVMDRGLNTEAFF.

The chain uses TRBV5-1 and TRBJ1-4; TRBD1 matches 10 bases. The CDR3 has 14 residues. The trim removed 5 bases at V and 7 bases at J, leaving 5 bases unmatched. Germline-derived CDR1 and CDR2 are SGHRS and YFSETQ. The CDR3 region has the DNA TGCGCCAGCAGATTTGGACAGGGGGGTGAAAAACTGTTTTTT. It encodes CASRFGQGGEKLFF.

The rearrangement links TRBV5-6 to TRBJ2-1; D gene ambiguous. V was shortened by 3 bases and J by 0 bases, with 13 bases between the two germline ends. The CDR3 has 16 amino acids. From germline, CDR1 is SGHDT and CDR2 YYEEEE. CDR3 residues: CASSWVWMSSYNEQFF. CDR3 DNA sequence: TGTGCCAGCAGCTGGGTATGGATGAGCTCCTACAATGAGCAGTTCTTC. The full variable domain, completed using reference TRBV5-6 and TRBJ2-1, is DAGVTQSPTHLIKTRGQQVTLRCSPKSGHDTVSWYQQALGQGPQFIFQYYEEEERQRGNFPDRFSGHQFPNYSSELNVNALLLGDSALYLCASSWVWMSSYNEQFFGPGTRLTVL.

This clonotype came up a few times. V usage is TRBV5-4 and J usage is TRBJ2-3; no definite D call. In germline, CDR1 is SGHNT, CDR2 YYREEE (reference sequence). The length of the CDR3 is 17 residues. Trimming stripped 4 bases from V and 2 bases from J, with 20 bases between. The CDR3 DNA follows: TGTGCCAGCAGCACCTCTGGTGTGTGGCCTAACACAGATACGCAGTATTTT. As protein: CASSTSGVWPNTDTQYF.

This clonotype has only a few counts. CDR3 residues: CASSLSQQETQYF. CDR3 bases: TGCGCCAGCAGCTTGTCTCAGCAAGAGACCCAGTACTTC. The chain recombines TRBV5-1 with TRBJ2-5; D gene ambiguous. The V end lost 1 base, the J end lost 2 bases, and 6 bases lay between the germline ends. CDR1 is SGHRS, CDR2 YFSETQ, per germline. This CDR3 spans 13 amino acids.

The rearrangement uses TRBV7-2 and TRBJ2-4, with D tentatively TRBD2 (5 bases). Per the germline V gene, CDR1 is SGHTA and CDR2 is FQGNSA. The V end was cut by 3 bases, the J end by 0 bases, with 12 bases between. The CDR3 is 16 amino acids. CDR3 amino acids: CASSFEGGIAKNIQYF. The CDR3 bases are TGTGCCAGCAGCTTTGAGGGTGGAATAGCCAAAAACATTCAGTACTTC.